The TCR beta chain under discussion was sequenced for a study of T cell responses to AZD1222 COVID-19 vaccine (dated by TCRdb to the early 2020s). Regarding the complete study: TCR sequencing covered more than 230 trial participants: nearly 210 given two doses of AZD1222 and 26 given two doses of MenACWY control vaccine. Trial participants were enrolled by age into 18-55, 56-69 and 70-plus year subgroups, with roughly 150, 30 and 60 TCR-sequenced participants respectively. Summary of the overall study and its limitations: Vaccine-associated CD4 TCRs spanned the whole spike protein, with dominant responses in regions 160-218 and 743-854. Because no samples from the day 14 peak response were available, repertoires could be characterized only after the peak T cell response. The 56-69-year group was small, and its depth increase did not reach significance, likely because of low power. Reportedly, close to half of the unique spike-specific TCRs recognized epitopes lying outside the regions that are mutated in the B.1.351 and B.1.1.7 variants. Only a handful of AZD1222 recipients were SARS-CoV-2 seropositive at baseline, limiting conclusions about previously exposed vaccinees. Most participants were white British and females outnumbered males, and the authors suggested that clonal diversity may have been underestimated. After two AZD1222 doses, spike-specific TCR breadth and depth were significantly higher than at day 0 and than in MenACWY recipients.

The CDR3 regions of human TCRbeta chains were analyzed by immunosequencing. From the authors' description of their analysis: TCRs in the repertoires were matched against a reference library of SARS-CoV-2-specific TCRs that had been generated with the MIRA antigen-specificity platform. Breadth was defined as the fraction of unique TCRs that were SARS-CoV-2-associated, and depth was defined as the fraction of total T cells that were SARS-CoV-2-associated. Each spike-specific TCR was assigned to its reactive spike region and to a CD4 or CD8 class using the MIRA data. Log10-transformed breadth and depth values were compared by one-way ANOVA with Sidak's multiple comparisons tests. This immuneACCESS table, as held by TCRdb, lists in-frame sequences with V and J called but not all clones. Of the missing ones, under half trace to an unresolved V gene in checked studies; the others have no known cause. That table is the source of V, J and clone size, and D and trimming were worked out from the DNA. The sample yields about 83,000 clones; 85% to 90% were counted once. The ten largest account for more than 4.5% of the sample.

V lost 6 bases and J lost 2 bases; the stretch between them is 9 bases long. Including the terminal cysteine and phenylalanine, the CDR3 comprises 13 residues. Only the CDR3 portion is preserved as DNA: 39 bases, with reading frame beginning at the first base. In the germline V gene (reference sequence), CDR1 corresponds to MNHEY and CDR2 to SMNVEV. The count of this clone is one. Its antigen specificity is not known. Base quality data are lacking; no much larger clone is found one base away. Reading the label with the study, this specimen's time point is: baseline before first vaccination. The sample's treatment or condition label, in plain terms: meningococcal conjugate vaccine given as trial control. Vaccinee samples were obtained from the UK trials COV001 and COV002, which included a single-blind randomized controlled phase 2/3 trial of AZD1222 (ChAdOx1 nCoV-19) in healthy adults. For TCRbeta chain sequencing, PBMC samples from trial participants were taken at day 0 and at day 28 after the second dose.

The chain uses TRBV27 and TRBJ2-3, and perhaps TRBD1 as D gene, on 5 matching bases. The sample in question was peripheral blood, obtained on day 0 of MenACWY control vaccination. The sequence was obtained from an adult in good health. The nucleotide sequence is given as TGTGCCAGCAGGGTAGGGGCCACAGATACGCAGTATTTT. This encodes CASRVGATDTQYF.